This entry concerns a single T cell receptor beta chain. Antigen unknown. V trimming: 6 bases; J trimming: 9 bases; junction bases outside the gene matches: 11. Germline V gene data show CDR1 as SNHLY and CDR2 as FYNNEI. The CDR3 covers 14 residues. Samples came from axillary lymph nodes draining the breast cancer. The data were taken from a study of breast tumors, draining lymph nodes, adjacent tissues. Overall study results and limits: Data only fit, rather than demonstrated, lymph node origin of most tumor T cells.

TCRdb ran MiXCR on the multiplex PCR reads and lists one entry per CDR3 protein. The profile covers 150,000 to 250,000 distinct CDR3 sequences, with 31% appearing a single time and 4% to 5.5% taken by the ten largest. Specimen: axillary lymph node tissue. This TCR came from a female donor with breast cancer. Some clones in this sample may be carry-over from other donors' samples. The chain has TRBV2 and TRBJ2-5; TRBD2 agrees at 9 bases. CDR3 in amino acids: CASRYGTSNQPQYF. CDR3 bases: TGTGCCAGCAGGTATGGGACTAGCAATCAGCCCCAGTACTTC.